Described below is a single T cell receptor (beta chain) sequence and its context. The sample belongs to a study of blood T cell repertoires in COVID-19. As for the study in general: PBMCs, B-cell-depleted T cells, or T cells were the source of the cDNA or gDNA that made up the material.

Profiling relied on immunoSEQ multiplex PCR, and the TCRdb table lists in-frame clones only, not all of them. Counted here are a few hundred thousand clones, around 89% occurring once; the ten biggest clones make up under 0.95%. Trimming removed 4 bases at V and 7 bases at J, with 8 bases between. CDR1 and CDR2 (germline): ENHRY, SYGVKD. This CDR3 spans 13 amino acids. This chain links TRBV10-3 with TRBJ1-6, with D tentatively TRBD1 (6 bases). Input material: peripheral blood. This TCR came from a man aged 25 to 45 with acute or convalescent COVID-19. This chain's CDR3 is CAISAGTNSPLHF. The DNA for the CDR3 is TGTGCCATCAGTGCAGGGACAAATTCACCCCTCCACTTT.